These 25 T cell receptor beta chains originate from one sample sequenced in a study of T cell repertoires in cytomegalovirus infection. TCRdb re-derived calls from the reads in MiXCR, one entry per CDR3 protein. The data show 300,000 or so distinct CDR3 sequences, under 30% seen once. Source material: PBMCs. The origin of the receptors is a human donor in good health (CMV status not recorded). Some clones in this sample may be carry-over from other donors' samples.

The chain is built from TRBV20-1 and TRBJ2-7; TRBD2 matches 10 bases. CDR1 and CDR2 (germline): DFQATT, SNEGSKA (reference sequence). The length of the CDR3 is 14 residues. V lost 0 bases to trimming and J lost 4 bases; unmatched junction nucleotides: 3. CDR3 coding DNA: TGCAGTGCTAGAGATTTGGGACTAGCGTACGAGCAGTACTTC. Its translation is CSARDLGLAYEQYF.

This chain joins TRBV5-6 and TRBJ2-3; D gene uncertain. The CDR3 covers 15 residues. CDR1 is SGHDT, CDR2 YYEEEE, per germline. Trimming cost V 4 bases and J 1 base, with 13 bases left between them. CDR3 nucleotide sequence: TGTGCCAGCAGCGCCGGAACGACTGGCACAGATACGCAGTATTTT. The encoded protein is CASSAGTTGTDTQYF.

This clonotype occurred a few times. The CDR3 here is CASSRRSSGANVLTF. In nucleotides, the CDR3 is TGTGCCAGCAGCCGAAGGAGCTCTGGGGCCAACGTCCTGACTTTC. This chain links TRBV7-3 with TRBJ2-6; D is unclear. The CDR3 is made up of 15 amino acids. V was cut by 5 bases and J by 0 bases, with 8 bases left in between. Germline CDR1 reads SGHTA; CDR2 reads FQGTGA.

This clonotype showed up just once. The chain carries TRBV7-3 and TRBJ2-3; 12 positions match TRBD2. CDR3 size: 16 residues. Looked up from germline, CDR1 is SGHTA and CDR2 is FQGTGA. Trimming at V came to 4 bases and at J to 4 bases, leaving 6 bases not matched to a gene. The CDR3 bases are TGTGCCAGCAGCTCCAGACTAGCGGGAGAAGCAGATACGCAGTATTTT. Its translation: CASSSRLAGEADTQYF. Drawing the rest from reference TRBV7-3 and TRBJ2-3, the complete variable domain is GAGVSQTPSNKVTEKGKYVELRCDPISGHTALYWYRQSLGQGPEFLIYFQGTGAADDSGLPNDRFFAVRPEGSVSTLKIQRTERGDSAVYLCASSSRLAGEADTQYFGPGTRLTVL.

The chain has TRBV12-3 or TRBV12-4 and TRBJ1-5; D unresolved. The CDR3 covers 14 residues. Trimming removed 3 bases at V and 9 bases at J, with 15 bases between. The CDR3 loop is CASSFSSGLGPQHF. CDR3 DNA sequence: TGTGCCAGCAGTTTTTCCTCAGGTCTGGGGCCCCAGCATTTT.

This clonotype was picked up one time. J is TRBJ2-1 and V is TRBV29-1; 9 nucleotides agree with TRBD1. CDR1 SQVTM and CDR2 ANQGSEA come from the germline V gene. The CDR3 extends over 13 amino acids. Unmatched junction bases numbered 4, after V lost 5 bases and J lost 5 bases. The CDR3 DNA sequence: TGCAGCGTTTGCCGGACAGGGGACAATGAGCAGTTCTTC. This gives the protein CSVCRTGDNEQFF.

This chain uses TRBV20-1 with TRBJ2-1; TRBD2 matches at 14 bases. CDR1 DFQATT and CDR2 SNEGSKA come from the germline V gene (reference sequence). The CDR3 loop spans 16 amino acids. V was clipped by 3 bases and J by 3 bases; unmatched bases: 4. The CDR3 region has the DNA TGCAGTGCTAGGATGGGGACTAGCGGGAGCTACAATGAGCAGTTCTTC. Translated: CSARMGTSGSYNEQFF.

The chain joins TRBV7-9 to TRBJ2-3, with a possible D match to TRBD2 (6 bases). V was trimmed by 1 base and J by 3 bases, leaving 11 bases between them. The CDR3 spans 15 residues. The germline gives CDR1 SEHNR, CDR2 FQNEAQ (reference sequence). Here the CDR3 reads CASSLGLGTTDTQYF. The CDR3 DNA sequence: TGTGCCAGCAGCTTAGGACTAGGCACTACAGATACGCAGTATTTT.

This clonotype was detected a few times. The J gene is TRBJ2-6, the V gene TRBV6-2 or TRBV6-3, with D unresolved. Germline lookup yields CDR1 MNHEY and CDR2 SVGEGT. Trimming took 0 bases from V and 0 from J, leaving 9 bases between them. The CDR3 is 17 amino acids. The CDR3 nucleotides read TGTGCCAGCAGTTACTCGCCTTGGGACTCTGGGGCCAACGTCCTGACTTTC. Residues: CASSYSPWDSGANVLTF.

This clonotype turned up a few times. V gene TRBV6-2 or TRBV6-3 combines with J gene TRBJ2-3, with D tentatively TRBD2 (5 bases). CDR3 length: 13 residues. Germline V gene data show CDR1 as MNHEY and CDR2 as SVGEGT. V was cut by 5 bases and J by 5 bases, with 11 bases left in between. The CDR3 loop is CASSRLAGDTQYF. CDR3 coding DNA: TGTGCCAGCAGTAGGCTAGCTGGAGATACGCAGTATTTT.

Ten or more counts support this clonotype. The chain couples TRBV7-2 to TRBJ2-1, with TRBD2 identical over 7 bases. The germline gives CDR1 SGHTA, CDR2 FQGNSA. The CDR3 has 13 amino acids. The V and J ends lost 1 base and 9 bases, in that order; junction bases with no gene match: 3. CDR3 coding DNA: TGTGCCAGCAGCTTAGACGGCGGGAGTGAGCAGTTCTTC. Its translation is CASSLDGGSEQFF.

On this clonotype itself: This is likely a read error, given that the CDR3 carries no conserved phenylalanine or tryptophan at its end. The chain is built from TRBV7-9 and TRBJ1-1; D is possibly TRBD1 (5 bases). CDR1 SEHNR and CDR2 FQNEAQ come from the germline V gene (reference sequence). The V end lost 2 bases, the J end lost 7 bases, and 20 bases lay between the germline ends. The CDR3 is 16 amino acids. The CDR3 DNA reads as TGTGCCAGCAGCTTAAATGGGGGAGTTAGAACAAGTGAAGCTTTCATT. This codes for CASSLNGGVRTSEAFI.

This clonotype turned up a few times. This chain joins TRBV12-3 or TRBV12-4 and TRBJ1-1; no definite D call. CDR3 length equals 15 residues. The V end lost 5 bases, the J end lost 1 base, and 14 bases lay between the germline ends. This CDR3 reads CASSPRPGSNTEAFF. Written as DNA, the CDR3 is TGTGCCAGCAGTCCACGTCCAGGTTCGAACACTGAAGCTTTCTTT.

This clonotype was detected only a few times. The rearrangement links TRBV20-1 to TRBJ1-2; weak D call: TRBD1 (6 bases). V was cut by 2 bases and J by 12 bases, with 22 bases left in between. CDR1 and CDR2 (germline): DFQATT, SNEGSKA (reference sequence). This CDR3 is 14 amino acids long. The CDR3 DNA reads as TGCAGTGCTAGACCCCCGCGGCAGGGGTGGAGGAACACCTTC. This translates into CSARPPRQGWRNTF.

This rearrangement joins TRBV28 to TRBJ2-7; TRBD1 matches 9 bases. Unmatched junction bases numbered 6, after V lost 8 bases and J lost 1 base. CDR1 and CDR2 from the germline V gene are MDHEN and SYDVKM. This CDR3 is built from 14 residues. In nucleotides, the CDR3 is TGTGCCAGCCTCGGGACAGGGAAGTCCTACGAGCAGTACTTC. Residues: CASLGTGKSYEQYF. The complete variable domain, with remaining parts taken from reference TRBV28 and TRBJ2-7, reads DVKVTQSSRYLVKRTGEKVFLECVQDMDHENMFWYRQDPGLGLRLIYFSYDVKMKEKGDIPEGYSVSREKKERFSLILESASTNQTSMYLCASLGTGKSYEQYFGPGTRLTVT.

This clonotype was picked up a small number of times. CDR3 region: CASSRGTGFTDTQYF. CDR3 nucleotides: TGTGCCAGCAGCCGCGGGACAGGATTTACAGATACGCAGTATTTT. The rearrangement joins TRBV11-2 to TRBJ2-3, with 8 bases aligning to TRBD1. Trimming took 5 bases from V and 3 from J; bases not matched to a gene: 7. The germline V gene encodes CDR1 SGHAT and CDR2 FQNNGV. The CDR3 has 15 amino acids.

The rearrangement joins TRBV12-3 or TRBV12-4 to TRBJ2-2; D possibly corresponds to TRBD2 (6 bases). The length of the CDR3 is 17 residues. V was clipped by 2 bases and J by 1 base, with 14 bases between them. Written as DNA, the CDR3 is TGTGCCAGCAGTTTATTGGCGGGACCCATGAACACCGGGGAGCTGTTTTTT. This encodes CASSLLAGPMNTGELFF.

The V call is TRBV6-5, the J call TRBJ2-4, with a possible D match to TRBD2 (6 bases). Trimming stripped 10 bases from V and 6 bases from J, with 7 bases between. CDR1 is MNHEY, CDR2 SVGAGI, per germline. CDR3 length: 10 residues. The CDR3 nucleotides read TGTGCCACGGGGGTAAACATTCAGTACTTC. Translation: CATGVNIQYF.

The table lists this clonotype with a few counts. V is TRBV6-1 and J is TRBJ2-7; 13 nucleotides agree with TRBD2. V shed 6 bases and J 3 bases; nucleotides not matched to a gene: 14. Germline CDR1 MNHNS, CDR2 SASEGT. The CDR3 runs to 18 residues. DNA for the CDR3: TGTGCCAGCAGAGAGACTAGCGGGGGGCCGAAACAAAACTACGAGCAGTACTTC. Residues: CASRETSGGPKQNYEQYF.

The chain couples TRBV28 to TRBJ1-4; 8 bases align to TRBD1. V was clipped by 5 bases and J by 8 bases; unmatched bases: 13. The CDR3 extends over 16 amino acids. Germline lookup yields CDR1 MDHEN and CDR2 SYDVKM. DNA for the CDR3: TGTGCCAGCAGTAACTTCGGACAGGGATCTGGCGAAAAACTGTTTTTT. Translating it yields CASSNFGQGSGEKLFF.

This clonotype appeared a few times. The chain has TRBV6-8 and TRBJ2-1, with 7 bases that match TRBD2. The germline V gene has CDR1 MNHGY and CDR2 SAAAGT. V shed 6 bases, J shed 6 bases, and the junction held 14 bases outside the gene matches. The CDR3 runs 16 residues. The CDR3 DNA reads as TGTGCCAGCAGCCAGAGGTTGATAGCGGGCCCCAATGAGCAGTTCTTC. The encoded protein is CASSQRLIAGPNEQFF.

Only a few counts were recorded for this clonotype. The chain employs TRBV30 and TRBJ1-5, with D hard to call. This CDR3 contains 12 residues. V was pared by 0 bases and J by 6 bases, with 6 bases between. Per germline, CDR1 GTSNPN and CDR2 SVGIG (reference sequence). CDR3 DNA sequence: TGTGCCTGGAGTGTTGGACTTCAGCCCCAGCATTTT. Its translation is CAWSVGLQPQHF.

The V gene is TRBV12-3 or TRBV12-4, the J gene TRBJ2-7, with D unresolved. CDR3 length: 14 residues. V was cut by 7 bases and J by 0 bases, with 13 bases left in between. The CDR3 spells CASKLDQFSYEQYF. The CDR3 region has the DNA TGTGCCAGCAAATTGGACCAATTCTCCTACGAGCAGTACTTC.

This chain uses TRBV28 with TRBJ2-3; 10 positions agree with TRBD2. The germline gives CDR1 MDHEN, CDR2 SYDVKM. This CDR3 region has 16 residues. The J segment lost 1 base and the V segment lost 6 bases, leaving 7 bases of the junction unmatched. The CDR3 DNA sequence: TGTGCCAGCAGCCCATATAGCGGGGGGCGCACAGATACGCAGTATTTT. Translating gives CASSPYSGGRTDTQYF.

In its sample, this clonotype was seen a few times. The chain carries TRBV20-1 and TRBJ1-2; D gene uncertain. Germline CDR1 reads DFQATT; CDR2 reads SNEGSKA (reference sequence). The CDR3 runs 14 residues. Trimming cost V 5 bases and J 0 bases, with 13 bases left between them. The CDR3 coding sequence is TGCAGTGCTCCCCGTGGGAAGGCTAACTATGGCTACACCTTC. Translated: CSAPRGKANYGYTF.